The 3 T cell receptor beta chains given below trace back to one sample, sequenced in a study of blood T cell repertoires in COVID-19. Sequenced by immunoSEQ multiplex PCR; TCRdb stores in-frame clones only, minus some. The sample holds roughly 220,000 clones, about three quarters seen once. Sequenced input: peripheral blood. All receptors derive from a woman aged 70-85 years with acute or convalescent COVID-19.

A single count supports this clone. J is TRBJ2-1 and V is TRBV7-9, with 7 bases identical to TRBD1. The ends lost 5 bases at V and 5 bases at J; junction bases unmatched: 3. This CDR3 is 13 amino acids long. Germline V gives CDR1 SEHNR, CDR2 FQNEAQ (reference sequence). The CDR3 is CASSRGQHNEQFF. The CDR3 DNA sequence: TGTGCCAGCAGCCGGGGACAGCACAATGAGCAGTTCTTC.

V is TRBV12-3 or TRBV12-4 and J is TRBJ2-1; TRBD2 is a possible D gene (6 bases). The CDR3 consists of 13 residues. The germline V and J ends were trimmed by 6 bases and 3 bases, with 9 bases remaining between them. CDR3 sequence (DNA): TGTGCCAGCAGCCTGACTAGCTACAATGAGCAGTTCTTC. The encoded protein is CASSLTSYNEQFF.

A note on this clone: At one end the junction does not follow the germline gene, possibly because of a read error. This chain links TRBV7-7 with TRBJ2-3, with D perhaps TRBD1 (5 bases). The germline gives CDR1 SSHAT, CDR2 FNYEAQ (reference sequence). This CDR3 is built from 15 residues. CDR3 sequence: CASSLVPGSTDTQYF. The CDR3 region has the DNA TGTGCTAGCAGCTTAGTGCCAGGGAGCACAGATACGCAGTATTTT.